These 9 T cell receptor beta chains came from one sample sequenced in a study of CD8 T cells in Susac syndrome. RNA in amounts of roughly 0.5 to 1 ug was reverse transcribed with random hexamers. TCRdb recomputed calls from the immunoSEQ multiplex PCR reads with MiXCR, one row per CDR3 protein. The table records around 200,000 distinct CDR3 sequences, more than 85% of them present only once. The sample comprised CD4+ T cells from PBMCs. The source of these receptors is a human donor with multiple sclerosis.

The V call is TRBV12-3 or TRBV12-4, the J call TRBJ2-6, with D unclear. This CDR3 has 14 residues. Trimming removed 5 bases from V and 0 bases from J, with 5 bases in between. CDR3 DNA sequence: TGTGCCAGCAGTCGCCGCTCTGGGGCCAACGTCCTGACTTTC. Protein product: CASSRRSGANVLTF.

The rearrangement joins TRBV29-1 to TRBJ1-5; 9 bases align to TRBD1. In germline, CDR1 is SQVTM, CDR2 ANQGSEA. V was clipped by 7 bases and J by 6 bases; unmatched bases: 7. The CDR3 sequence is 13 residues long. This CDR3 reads CSALPGQGQPQHF. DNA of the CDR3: TGCAGCGCACTTCCGGGACAGGGTCAGCCCCAGCATTTT.

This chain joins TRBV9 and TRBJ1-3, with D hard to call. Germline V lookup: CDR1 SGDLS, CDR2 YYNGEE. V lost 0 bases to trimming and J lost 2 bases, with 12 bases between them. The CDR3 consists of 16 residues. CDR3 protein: CASSVVRRVPGNTIYF. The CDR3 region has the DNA TGTGCCAGCAGCGTAGTAAGACGGGTACCTGGAAACACCATATATTTT.

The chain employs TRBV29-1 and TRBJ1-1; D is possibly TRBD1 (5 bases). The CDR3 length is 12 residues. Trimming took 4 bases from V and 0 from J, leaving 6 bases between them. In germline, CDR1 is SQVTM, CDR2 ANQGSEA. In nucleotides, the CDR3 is TGCAGCGTTGGACAGATGAACACTGAAGCTTTCTTT. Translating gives CSVGQMNTEAFF.

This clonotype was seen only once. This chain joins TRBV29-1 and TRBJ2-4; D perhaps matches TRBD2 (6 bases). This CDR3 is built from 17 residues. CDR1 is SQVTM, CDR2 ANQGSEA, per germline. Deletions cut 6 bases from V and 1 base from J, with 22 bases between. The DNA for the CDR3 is TGCAGCGTCACTGGGGAGGAGCGTTCTAATGCCAAAAACATTCAGTACTTC. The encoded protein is CSVTGEERSNAKNIQYF.

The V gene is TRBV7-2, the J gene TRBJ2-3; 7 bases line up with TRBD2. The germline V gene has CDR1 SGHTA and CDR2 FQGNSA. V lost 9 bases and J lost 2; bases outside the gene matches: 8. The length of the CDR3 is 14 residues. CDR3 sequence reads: CASVGGGFTDTQYF. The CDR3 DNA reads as TGTGCCAGTGTGGGCGGGGGATTCACAGATACGCAGTATTTT.

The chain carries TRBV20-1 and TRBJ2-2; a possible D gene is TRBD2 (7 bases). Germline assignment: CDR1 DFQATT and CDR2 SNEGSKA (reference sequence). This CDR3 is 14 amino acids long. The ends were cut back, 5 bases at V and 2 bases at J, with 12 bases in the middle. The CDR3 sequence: CSAARGPNTGELFF. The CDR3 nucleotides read TGCAGTGCTGCGCGGGGGCCCAACACCGGGGAGCTGTTTTTT.

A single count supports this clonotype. CDR3 nucleotides: TGTGCCTGGAGTATGCGAATCCACTCTGGGGCCAACGTCCTGACTTTC. This sequence encodes CAWSMRIHSGANVLTF. This sequence joins TRBV30 and TRBJ2-6, with unresolved D. The CDR3 has 16 amino acids. The V gene lost 2 bases and the J gene lost 0 bases, with 11 bases spanning the gap. Germline values: CDR1 GTSNPN, CDR2 SVGIG (reference sequence).

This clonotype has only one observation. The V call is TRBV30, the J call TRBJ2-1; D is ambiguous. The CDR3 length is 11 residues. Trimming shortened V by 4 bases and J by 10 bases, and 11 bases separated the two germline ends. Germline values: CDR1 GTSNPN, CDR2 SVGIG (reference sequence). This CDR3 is CAWKSGAEQFF. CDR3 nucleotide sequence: TGTGCCTGGAAATCAGGCGCAGAGCAGTTCTTC.